The sequence of this T cell receptor (beta chain) was determined in a study of breast tumors, draining lymph nodes, adjacent tissues. This CDR3 contains 15 residues. J was trimmed by 4 bases and V by 0 bases; bases with no gene match: 5. The germline gives CDR1 DFQATT, CDR2 SNEGSKA (reference sequence). TCRdb redid the calling of the multiplex PCR reads with MiXCR, one entry per CDR3 protein. The table lists 10,000 to 15,000 distinct CDR3 sequences, about 70% of them singletons. Sequenced: tumor-adjacent breast tissue. This TCR came from a female donor with breast cancer. Some clones in this sample may be carry-over from other donors' samples. The chain uses TRBV20-1 and TRBJ1-4, with 7 nucleotides matching TRBD1. The CDR3: CSARDRRGRNEKLFF. In DNA form, the CDR3 reads TGCAGTGCTAGAGATAGGAGGGGGCGTAATGAAAAACTGTTTTTT.